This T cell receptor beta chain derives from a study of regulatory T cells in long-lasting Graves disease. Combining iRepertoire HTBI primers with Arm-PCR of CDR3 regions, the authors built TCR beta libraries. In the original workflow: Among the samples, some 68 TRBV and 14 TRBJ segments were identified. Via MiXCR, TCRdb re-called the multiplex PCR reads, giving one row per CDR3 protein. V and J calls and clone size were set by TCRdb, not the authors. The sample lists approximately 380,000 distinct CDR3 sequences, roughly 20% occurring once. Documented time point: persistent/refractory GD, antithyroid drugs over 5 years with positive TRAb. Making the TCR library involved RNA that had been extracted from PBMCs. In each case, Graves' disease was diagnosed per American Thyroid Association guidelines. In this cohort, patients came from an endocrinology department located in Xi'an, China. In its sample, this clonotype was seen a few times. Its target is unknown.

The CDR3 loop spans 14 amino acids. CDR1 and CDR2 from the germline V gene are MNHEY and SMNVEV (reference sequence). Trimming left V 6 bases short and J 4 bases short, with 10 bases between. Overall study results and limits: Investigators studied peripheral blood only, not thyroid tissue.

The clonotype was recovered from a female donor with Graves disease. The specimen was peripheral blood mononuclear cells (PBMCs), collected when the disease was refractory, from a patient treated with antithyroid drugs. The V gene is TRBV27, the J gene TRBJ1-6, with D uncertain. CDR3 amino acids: CASRTDTYNSPLHF. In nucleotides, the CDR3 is TGTGCCAGCAGGACGGATACTTATAATTCACCCCTCCACTTT.